The entry below describes one TCR beta chain. No antigen is known for it. Compared with germline, one end of the junction differs, possibly owing to a read error. The data stem from a study of CD8+CD57+ T cells in acquired aplastic anemia. Across the study: The sorted CD4+ and CD8+ cells yielded an average around 3 ug of DNA. Study results and limitations: Shared by patients and controls, 25 to 30 CD8+ CDR3s were abundant in patients.

TCR beta VDJ and CDR3 profiling used genomic DNA as template. TCRdb itself ran the reads through MiXCR, one entry per CDR3 protein. Among about 160,000 distinct CDR3 sequences, under 55% were seen once, and the ten largest hold 2.5% to 3.5%. An expansion of CD8+CD57+ cells by flow cytometry had been shown in patients chosen for sequencing. With no exception, the patients had severe acquired aplastic anemia. The V gene's germline CDR1 is ENHRY and CDR2 SYGVKD. This CDR3 comprises 13 residues. This chain connects TRBV10-3 to TRBJ1-1, with D unclear. Sequences were obtained from sorted CD4+, CD8+, or CD8+CD57+ T cells (not recorded which) from PBMCs. The sequence was obtained from a human donor with aplastic anemia. Here the CDR3 DNA reads TGTGTCATCCAGTCGGATATGAACACTGAAGCTTTCTTT. It encodes CVIQSDMNTEAFF.